Presented here are 19 T cell receptor beta chains from one specimen sequenced in a study of T-cell memory formation after mild COVID-19. TCRdb used MiXCR to reprocess the 5' RACE reads, holding one entry per CDR3 protein. The sample includes around 36,000 distinct CDR3 sequences, over 9.5% of them seen just once. Material: PBMCs or a T cell subset sorted from them (not recorded which). Receptors originate from a man younger than 35 who had mild COVID-19 (a few samples of this study predate the infection). Cell type and time point are not known.

This clonotype came up many times. V usage is TRBV5-1 and J usage is TRBJ1-4; D is unclear. This CDR3 is 16 amino acids long. The V end was cut by 4 bases, the J end by 0 bases, with 13 bases between. Germline-derived CDR1 and CDR2 are SGHRS and YFSETQ. The CDR3, as DNA: TGCGCCAGCAGCCCTGCGTTCCTTGCAACTAATGAAAAACTGTTTTTT. It translates to CASSPAFLATNEKLFF. Full variable domain (remainder filled in from reference TRBV5-1 and TRBJ1-4): KAGVTQTPRYLIKTRGQQVTLSCSPISGHRSVSWYQQTPGQGLQFLFEYFSETQRNKGNFPGRFSGRQFSNSRSEMNVSTLELGDSALYLCASSPAFLATNEKLFFGSGTQLSVL.

This clonotype was recorded many times. The germline gene is not matched at one end of the junction; a read error may be the cause. This rearrangement joins TRBV12-3 or TRBV12-4 to TRBJ1-4; D unresolved. CDR3 length: 13 residues. CDR3 nucleotide sequence: TGTGCCACCAGTATTGCAACTAATGAAAAACTGTTTTTT. Protein: CATSIATNEKLFF.

This clonotype was counted ten times or more. The rearrangement links TRBV5-1 to TRBJ1-3; D is undetermined. The CDR3 spans 14 residues. V gave up 4 bases and J gave up 4 bases, with 12 bases separating them. CDR1 is SGHRS and CDR2 is YFSETQ in the germline V gene. This CDR3 is CASSPGLSGNTIYF. CDR3 sequence (DNA): TGCGCCAGCAGCCCAGGACTGAGCGGAAACACCATATATTTT.

This clonotype was picked up many times. The chain uses TRBV2 and TRBJ2-5; D unclear. Trimming cost V 2 bases and J 1 base, with 5 bases left between them. This CDR3 is built from 13 residues. Germline loops: CDR1 SNHLY, CDR2 FYNNEI. CDR3 DNA sequence: TGTGCCAGCAGTGAAATCAGCCAAGAGACCCAGTACTTC. Amino acid sequence: CASSEISQETQYF.

This clonotype was counted a single time. The chain combines TRBV18 with TRBJ2-3; D possibly corresponds to TRBD2 (5 bases). Trimming took 6 bases from V and 2 from J, leaving 9 bases between them. Germline V gene sequence: CDR1 KGHSH, CDR2 LQKENI. The CDR3 covers 13 residues. This CDR3 is CASSVGDTDTQYF. The CDR3 DNA sequence: TGTGCCAGCTCTGTCGGGGACACAGATACGCAGTATTTT.

This clonotype was detected ten times or more. The chain is built from TRBV6-2 or TRBV6-3 and TRBJ2-7; TRBD2 agrees at 8 bases. Germline V gives CDR1 MNHEY, CDR2 SVGEGT. V lost 6 bases and J lost 2; bases outside the gene matches: 0. The CDR3 covers 12 residues. CDR3 sequence reads: CASRTSAYEQYF. The CDR3 DNA follows: TGTGCCAGCAGGACTAGCGCCTACGAGCAGTACTTC.

The chain carries TRBV9 and TRBJ2-6, with D perhaps matching TRBD2 (6 bases). Germline loops: CDR1 SGDLS, CDR2 YYNGEE. V was trimmed by 2 bases and J by 12 bases, leaving 21 bases between them. The CDR3 length is 16 residues. The CDR3 coding sequence is TGTGCCAGCAGCGTCGACCTTGGGGACTCCCGGGGCGTCCTGACTTTC. This gives the protein CASSVDLGDSRGVLTF.

Note on this clonotype: A much bigger clone sits one base away, suggesting this may be a read error. V is TRBV27 and J is TRBJ1-1; D not certain. Looked up from germline, CDR1 is MNHEY and CDR2 is SMNVEV (reference sequence). There are 14 residues in the CDR3. V was cut by 5 bases and J by 0 bases, with 10 bases left in between. The CDR3 region has the DNA TGTGCCAGCAGTACCTCGGGCATGAACACTGAAGCTTTCTTT. Residues: CASSTSGMNTEAFF.

The V call is TRBV2, the J call TRBJ2-1; no reliable D call. V lost 3 bases and J 7 bases, leaving 4 bases between the germline ends. There are 11 residues in the CDR3. Germline V lookup: CDR1 SNHLY, CDR2 FYNNEI. In DNA form, the CDR3 reads TGTGCCAGCAGTGAGTGGAATGAGCAGTTCTTC. It is translated as CASSEWNEQFF.

This clonotype occurred many times. The chain joins TRBV20-1 to TRBJ2-6, with D perhaps matching TRBD1 or TRBD2 (5 bases each). The germline gives CDR1 DFQATT, CDR2 SNEGSKA (reference sequence). The CDR3 contains 15 residues. The V end lost 1 base, the J end lost 0 bases, and 7 bases lay between the germline ends. The CDR3 region has the DNA TGCAGTGCTAGAGGGGGGAACTCTGGGGCCAACGTCCTGACTTTC. Amino acids: CSARGGNSGANVLTF.

V gene TRBV7-2 combines with J gene TRBJ2-1; 7 bases map to TRBD2. CDR1 is SGHTA and CDR2 is FQGNSA in the germline V gene. Trimming removed 1 base from V and 3 bases from J; junction bases left unmatched: 3. This CDR3 has 15 residues. CDR3 sequence: CASSLVSGDYNEQFF. The CDR3 coding sequence is TGTGCCAGCAGCTTAGTCAGCGGGGACTACAATGAGCAGTTCTTC.

This rearrangement joins TRBV12-3 or TRBV12-4 to TRBJ1-2; 9 bases match TRBD1. The CDR3 sequence is 14 residues long. J gave up 6 bases and V 2 bases, and 4 bases lay outside the gene matches. CDR3 residues: CASSLTDRGNGYTF. CDR3 coding DNA: TGTGCCAGCAGTTTAACGGACAGGGGAAATGGCTACACCTTC.

At least ten counts were recorded for this clonotype. The rearrangement joins TRBV7-2 to TRBJ2-3; 9 bases align to TRBD2. There are 15 residues in the CDR3. Germline-derived CDR1 and CDR2 are SGHTA and FQGNSA. Trimming removed 1 base from V and 3 bases from J; junction bases left unmatched: 2. As DNA, the CDR3 is TGTGCCAGCAGCTTAGGTGCGGGGGGGACAGATACGCAGTATTTT. Amino acid sequence: CASSLGAGGTDTQYF.

This clonotype occurred many times. The chain couples TRBV12-3 or TRBV12-4 to TRBJ1-1, with TRBD1 matching over 7 bases. The ends lost 4 bases at V and 3 bases at J; junction bases unmatched: 2. This CDR3 has 13 amino acids. CDR3: CASSWDRDTEAFF. The CDR3 DNA follows: TGTGCCAGCAGTTGGGACAGAGACACTGAAGCTTTCTTT.

V gene TRBV5-6 combines with J gene TRBJ1-2; unclear D gene. Germline V lookup: CDR1 SGHDT, CDR2 YYEEEE. CDR3 length: 14 residues. Trimming left V 4 bases short and J 0 bases short, with 10 bases between. The CDR3 here is CASSHPASNYGYTF. DNA for the CDR3: TGTGCCAGCAGCCATCCGGCTTCTAACTATGGCTACACCTTC.

This clonotype was seen at least ten times. The V and J genes are TRBV12-3 or TRBV12-4 and TRBJ2-7, with D perhaps matching TRBD1 or TRBD2 (6 bases each). The V and J ends lost 3 bases and 0 bases respectively, with 12 bases between them. The CDR3 is 15 amino acids. The CDR3 is CASSLLGGSSYEQYF. CDR3 sequence (DNA): TGTGCCAGCAGTTTGTTGGGGGGCAGCTCCTACGAGCAGTACTTC.

The CDR3 is CASSLELGGTQYF. CDR3 nucleotides: TGTGCCAGCAGCTTAGAACTCGGGGGGACCCAGTACTTC. This sequence joins TRBV13 and TRBJ2-5; D is possibly TRBD2 (6 bases). CDR1 is PRHDT and CDR2 is FYEKMQ in the germline V gene (reference sequence). This CDR3 has 13 residues. The germline V and J ends were trimmed by 1 base and 7 bases, with 10 bases remaining between them.

Ten or more counts support this clonotype. This chain joins TRBV20-1 and TRBJ2-3, with D hard to call. CDR3 length: 14 residues. Germline CDR1 reads DFQATT; CDR2 reads SNEGSKA (reference sequence). V shed 0 bases and J shed 1 base, with 8 bases lying between them. The chain's CDR3 is CSARDPGRTDTQYF. The CDR3 DNA follows: TGCAGTGCTAGAGACCCAGGTCGCACAGATACGCAGTATTTT.

This clonotype was found many times. The genes are TRBV7-2 and TRBJ2-5, with 12 bases aligning to TRBD1. This CDR3 is 15 amino acids long. CDR1 and CDR2 from the germline V gene are SGHTA and FQGNSA. V gave up 5 bases and J gave up 5 bases; unmatched junction bases: 6. The CDR3 sequence: CASSPGTGGWETQYF. In DNA form, the CDR3 reads TGTGCCAGCAGCCCGGGGACAGGGGGCTGGGAGACCCAGTACTTC. Full variable domain (remainder filled in from reference TRBV7-2 and TRBJ2-5): GAGVSQSPSNKVTEKGKDVELRCDPISGHTALYWYRQSLGQGLEFLIYFQGNSAPDKSGLPSDRFSAERTGGSVSTLTIQRTQQEDSAVYLCASSPGTGGWETQYFGPGTRLLVL.